A selection of T cell receptor beta chains follows, all from one sample in a study of Graves' ophthalmopathy and Graves' hyperthyroidism. MiXCR was run by TCRdb on the multiplex PCR reads, yielding one entry per CDR3 protein. Among some 380,000 distinct CDR3 sequences, over 15% were seen once, and the ten largest hold roughly 7%. Sample: peripheral blood. These receptors were collected from a woman aged 18-29 years with stable Graves' hyperthyroidism. Both conserved end residues are part of each CDR3. Fields, in order: J gene, CDR3 length, V gene, CDR3 protein.

TRBJ1-2 13 TRBV4-1 CASSQNPSDGYTF
TRBJ1-6 16 TRBV7-2 CASSYLTGGYNSPLHF
TRBJ2-6 17 TRBV19 CASSIDQGASGANVLTF
TRBJ1-2 17 TRBV7-8 CASRANKRGGGNYGYTF
TRBJ2-5 15 TRBV12-3/TRBV12-4 CASSSRSGGRETQYF
TRBJ1-6 16 TRBV7-6 CASSLAGLSYNSPLHF
TRBJ2-7 14 TRBV5-1 CASSSDRSSYEQYF
TRBJ2-7 14 TRBV6-2/TRBV6-3 CASNGPHTAYEQYF
TRBJ1-2 15 TRBV13 CASSELGGRNYGYTF
TRBJ2-5 16 TRBV7-9 CASSSGQGLLEETQYF
TRBJ2-2 16 TRBV25-1 CASSEMGTRGAGELFF
TRBJ1-5 14 TRBV6-1 CASTPTASNQPQHF
TRBJ2-7 14 TRBV5-6 CASTGDRAGYEQYF
TRBJ2-2 18 TRBV24-1 CATSDSNIDQGYTGELFF
TRBJ2-5 16 TRBV6-2/TRBV6-3 CASSYSTLGPSAAQYF
TRBJ2-7 14 TRBV12-3/TRBV12-4 CASTGAKGLYEQYF
TRBJ1-6 17 TRBV27 CASSRQGPSSYNSPLHF
TRBJ2-7 17 TRBV5-1 CASSFGELAGVFYEQYF
TRBJ2-4 12 TRBV2 CASSEGGGGQYF
TRBJ1-1 11 TRBV20-1 CSARRTDEAFF
TRBJ2-3 17 TRBV2 CARQGSREDRRTDTQYF
TRBJ2-7 13 TRBV20-1 CSAPGDTSYEQYF
TRBJ2-5 12 TRBV6-1 CASNVGGETQYF
TRBJ1-5 14 TRBV2 CAKGAPGGNQPQHF